This TCR beta chain was documented in a study of graft-versus-host responses after intestinal transplantation. Study at large: Each recipient received anti-thymocyte globulin induction, then tacrolimus and steroids for around 3 years.

Of note for this clone: The antigen is undetermined.

Clones were sequenced by immunoSEQ multiplex PCR, and TCRdb holds only the in-frame ones, with some missing. The data hold 96,000 or so clones, with 92% observed a single time. This receptor was taken from a human donor who received an intestinal transplant. The specimen was unstimulated CD4+ T cells sorted from spleen or lymph node cells, collected before intestinal transplant.

The CDR3 loop reads CASSYRDFAYEQYF. CDR3 nucleotide sequence: TGTGCCAGCAGTTACCGGGACTTTGCCTACGAGCAGTACTTC. V usage is TRBV6-5 and J usage is TRBJ2-5; D possibly corresponds to TRBD2 (6 bases). The end of the DNA is better explained by TRBJ2-7, so the J call may be wrong. Germline V gene data show CDR1 as MNHEY and CDR2 as SVGAGI. The CDR3 consists of 14 residues.